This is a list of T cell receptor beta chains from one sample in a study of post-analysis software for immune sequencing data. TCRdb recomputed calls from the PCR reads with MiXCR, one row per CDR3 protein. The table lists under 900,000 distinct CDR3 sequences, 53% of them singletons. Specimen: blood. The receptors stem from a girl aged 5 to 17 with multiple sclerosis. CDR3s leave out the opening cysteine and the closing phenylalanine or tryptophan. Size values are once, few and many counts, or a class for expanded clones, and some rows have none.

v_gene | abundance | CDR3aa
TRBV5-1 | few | ASSSKGTSVTEQF
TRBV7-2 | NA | ASSPWTGKATGANVLT
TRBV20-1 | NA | SATPTSGRAFEQF
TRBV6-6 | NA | ASSYRSGGYEQY
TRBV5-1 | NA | ASSSGTGNDEQY
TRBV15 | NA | ATSRGVANTGELF
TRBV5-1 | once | ASSRGVAADNEQF
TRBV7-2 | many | ASSLARSYEQY
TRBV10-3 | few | AIASTGLSPIQY
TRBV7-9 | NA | ASSLRVDETQY
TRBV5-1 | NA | ASSLGRASSYEQY
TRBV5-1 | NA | ASSLVPGLDSTDTQY
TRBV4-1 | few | ASSGGLYEQY
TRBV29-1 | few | SVDQGNLGDTQY
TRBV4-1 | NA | ASSQDRAMLGGYT
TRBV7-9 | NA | ASSLGTGTGANVLT
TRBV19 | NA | ASSIAHKGTGQETQY
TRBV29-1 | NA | SVETPFGQQAF
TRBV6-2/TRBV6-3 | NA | ATTEANVLT
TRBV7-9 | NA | ASSLEGTENEKLF
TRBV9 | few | ASSVGDLWEQY
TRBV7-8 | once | ASRAGGFGPGRANVLT